Below, 22 T cell receptor beta chains from the same sample are listed, as sequenced in a study of shared clonotypes between healthy human individuals. TCRdb keeps only in-frame clones here, not all; method: immunoSEQ multiplex PCR. The table lists about 2.5 million clones, less than 95% of them singletons. Sequencing was done on a sample of naive CD4+ T cells from PBMCs. The subset here: CD45RA+ positively selected. The receptors originated from a man aged 18 to 29 in good health. Some clones in this sample may be carry-over from other donors' samples.

The chain combines TRBV10-3 with TRBJ2-1; TRBD2 aligns across 10 bases. V dropped 11 bases and J dropped 5; count of bases not matched to a gene: 9. The germline V gene encodes CDR1 ENHRY and CDR2 SYGVKD. There are 14 residues in the CDR3. This CDR3 is CAHGGTSANNEQFF. Here the CDR3 DNA reads TGTGCCCACGGAGGGACTAGCGCGAACAATGAGCAGTTCTTC.

The chain joins TRBV9 to TRBJ1-5; unclear D gene. Germline CDR1 reads SGDLS; CDR2 reads YYNGEE. The CDR3 has 11 residues. Deletions cut 8 bases from V and 2 bases from J, with 5 bases between. The CDR3 region has the DNA TGTGCCAGACTTGGCAATCAGCCCCAGCATTTT. It is translated as CARLGNQPQHF.

CDR3: CASTRDPRDYGYTF. The CDR3 nucleotides read TGTGCCAGTACGCGGGACCCCCGCGACTATGGCTACACCTTC. This rearrangement joins TRBV2 to TRBJ1-2; D is perhaps TRBD1 (5 bases). Trimming stripped 9 bases from V and 3 bases from J, with 17 bases between. This CDR3 comprises 14 residues. Germline values: CDR1 SNHLY, CDR2 FYNNEI.

The chain couples TRBV4-1 to TRBJ1-3; possibly TRBD1 for D (5 bases). CDR1 is MGHRA and CDR2 is YSYEKL in the germline V gene. The germline V and J ends were trimmed by 2 bases and 0 bases, with 8 bases remaining between them. This CDR3 contains 15 residues. DNA for the CDR3: TGCGCCAGCAGCCAATTGGGGGTCTCTGGAAACACCATATATTTT. This sequence encodes CASSQLGVSGNTIYF.

This chain's CDR3 is CASSLALGRKYNEQFF. CDR3 nucleotides: TGTGCCAGCAGCTTAGCGCTGGGGAGGAAATACAATGAGCAGTTCTTC. The chain employs TRBV7-9 and TRBJ2-1; a weak D match, TRBD2 (6 bases). V was pared by 0 bases and J by 4 bases, with 13 bases between. The CDR3 sequence is 16 residues long. Germline loops: CDR1 SEHNR, CDR2 FQNEAQ (reference sequence).

The CDR3 here is CASSRPGGTGNTIYF. DNA of the CDR3: TGTGCCAGCAGTCGGCCCGGGGGAACTGGAAACACCATATATTTT. This chain connects TRBV6-5 to TRBJ1-3, with D perhaps matching TRBD1 (5 bases). The V gene lost 5 bases and the J gene lost 2 bases, with 13 bases spanning the gap. This CDR3 spans 15 amino acids. CDR1 and CDR2 (germline): MNHEY, SVGAGI.

This chain links TRBV9 with TRBJ2-1, with 11 bases fitting TRBD2. The ends lost 2 bases at V and 7 bases at J; junction bases unmatched: 5. This CDR3 is built from 15 residues. CDR1 SGDLS and CDR2 YYNGEE come from the germline V gene. The CDR3 region has the DNA TGTGCCAGCAGCGTCCTAGCGGGAGGTACGAATGAGCAGTTCTTC. As protein: CASSVLAGGTNEQFF.

This clone appeared once. The chain has TRBV4-1 and TRBJ2-7; the D gene could be TRBD1 or TRBD2 (6 bases each). The germline V gene encodes CDR1 MGHRA and CDR2 YSYEKL. With 0 bases removed from V and 6 bases from J, the gap between germline ends came to 12 bases. The CDR3 spans 14 residues. The CDR3 sequence: CASSQDGGTSEQYF. DNA of the CDR3: TGCGCCAGCAGCCAAGATGGGGGGACAAGCGAGCAGTACTTC.

About this clone: Additional DNA sequences in this sample encode the identical CDR3. V is TRBV2 and J is TRBJ2-3; D is unresolved. Per germline, CDR1 SNHLY and CDR2 FYNNEI. The germline V and J ends were trimmed by 7 bases and 2 bases, with 4 bases remaining between them. The CDR3 totals 11 residues. CDR3 sequence (DNA): TGTGCCAGCACTTCCACAGATACGCAGTATTTT. Its protein is CASTSTDTQYF.

This chain uses TRBV10-3 with TRBJ2-6, with a possible D match to TRBD2 (5 bases). V lost 1 base, J lost 10 bases, and 11 bases lay in between. The CDR3 is 14 amino acids. From germline, CDR1 is ENHRY and CDR2 SYGVKD. The CDR3 DNA follows: TGTGCCATCAGTGAGTTAGAGGGAAAGAACGTCCTGACTTTC. It specifies CAISELEGKNVLTF.

The chain couples TRBV15 to TRBJ1-1; TRBD1 agrees at 9 bases. This CDR3 contains 15 residues. Unmatched junction bases numbered 7, after V lost 4 bases and J lost 4 bases. Germline V gene sequence: CDR1 LNHNV, CDR2 YYDKDF (reference sequence). CDR3 nucleotide sequence: TGTGCCACCAGCACCTACAGGGGGCTGGGCACTGAAGCTTTCTTT. This translates into CATSTYRGLGTEAFF.

This sequence joins TRBV19 and TRBJ1-5; possibly TRBD1 for D (6 bases). The CDR3 has 16 amino acids. From germline, CDR1 is LNHDA and CDR2 SQIVND (reference sequence). The ends were cut back, 9 bases at V and 1 base at J, with 19 bases in the middle. The CDR3 DNA is TGTGCCAGCGAATATAGCCCGACAGGCAGCAATCAGCCCCAGCATTTT. Encoded protein: CASEYSPTGSNQPQHF.

CDR3 region: CASSPPTRREGTEAFF. Written as DNA, the CDR3 is TGCGCCAGCAGCCCCCCTACCCGGAGGGAGGGTACTGAAGCTTTCTTT. This rearrangement joins TRBV5-1 to TRBJ1-1; D gene uncertain. This CDR3 is built from 16 residues. V dropped 4 bases and J dropped 5 bases, with 21 bases sitting between them. Germline V gene lookup returns CDR1 SGHRS and CDR2 YFSETQ.

The rearrangement joins TRBV19 to TRBJ1-1, with 9 bases identical to TRBD1. Germline values: CDR1 LNHDA, CDR2 SQIVND (reference sequence). The J segment lost 3 bases and the V segment lost 3 bases, leaving 2 bases of the junction unmatched. The CDR3 runs 14 residues. The CDR3 loop is CASSMTGGDTEAFF. The CDR3 region has the DNA TGTGCCAGTAGTATGACAGGGGGGGACACTGAAGCTTTCTTT.

As to this clone: Other DNA sequences of this sample code for an identical CDR3. The V gene is TRBV7-2, the J gene TRBJ2-5; TRBD2 is a possible D gene (5 bases). Germline V gives CDR1 SGHTA, CDR2 FQGNSA. V was trimmed by 4 bases and J by 5 bases, leaving 11 bases between them. This CDR3 is 13 amino acids long. The CDR3 bases are TGTGCCAGCAGCTCGGACCGCGGGGAGACCCAGTACTTC. The encoded protein is CASSSDRGETQYF.

There are a few counts of this clone. V is TRBV7-8 and J is TRBJ1-2, with D unresolved. Germline V gene data show CDR1 as SGHVS and CDR2 as FQNEAQ. V lost 5 bases and J 4 bases, leaving 17 bases between the germline ends. The CDR3 runs 15 residues. CDR3 DNA sequence: TGTGCCAGCAGCCTTCAGCCCACCTCGGCCTATGGCTACACCTTC. This codes for CASSLQPTSAYGYTF.

V usage is TRBV4-1 and J usage is TRBJ2-5; maybe TRBD2 (5 bases). Germline V gene sequence: CDR1 MGHRA, CDR2 YSYEKL. The CDR3 totals 16 residues. Between the trimmed V and J ends, which lost 1 base and 8 bases, there was a span of 20 bases. The CDR3 here is CASSQAASRSGVTQYF. Here the CDR3 DNA reads TGCGCCAGCAGCCAAGCGGCTAGCAGGTCTGGGGTAACCCAGTACTTC.

V and J are TRBV11-3 and TRBJ1-1, with D possibly being TRBD1 (6 bases). Trimming left V 5 bases short and J 4 bases short, with 20 bases between. The germline gives CDR1 SGHNT, CDR2 YENEEA. The CDR3 sequence is 16 residues long. The CDR3 region is CASSPLGGEGGTEAFF. CDR3 DNA: TGTGCCAGCAGCCCACTAGGTGGGGAGGGGGGCACTGAAGCTTTCTTT. Combining the CDR3 with reference TRBV11-3 and TRBJ1-1 gives the whole variable domain EAGVVQSPRYKIIEKKQPVAFWCNPISGHNTLYWYLQNLGQGPELLIRYENEEAVDDSQLPKDRFSAERLKGVDSTLKIQPAELGDSAVYLCASSPLGGEGGTEAFFGQGTRLTVV.

The chain couples TRBV7-3 to TRBJ2-2, with D perhaps TRBD2 (6 bases). CDR3 length equals 18 residues. Germline CDR1 reads SGHTA; CDR2 reads FQGTGA. The V gene lost 0 bases and the J gene lost 3 bases, with 17 bases spanning the gap. The CDR3 nucleotides read TGTGCCAGCAGCTTAACGGTCCAGCTAACGGGGGACACCGGGGAGCTGTTTTTT. The encoded protein is CASSLTVQLTGDTGELFF.

Of note for this clone: The sample has other DNA sequences that encode this CDR3 too. The chain has TRBV6-5 and TRBJ1-1, with a tentative D call TRBD1 (5 bases). Germline V lookup: CDR1 MNHEY, CDR2 SVGAGI. The CDR3 extends over 13 amino acids. V shed 2 bases and J shed 7 bases, with 11 bases lying between them. The CDR3 is CASSYPGTGEAFF. In DNA form, the CDR3 reads TGTGCCAGCAGTTACCCAGGGACGGGTGAAGCTTTCTTT.

V gene TRBV4-3 combines with J gene TRBJ2-7, with D perhaps matching TRBD1 or TRBD2 (7 bases each). CDR3 size: 16 residues. The germline V gene encodes CDR1 LGHNA and CDR2 YSLEER. With 1 base removed from V and 4 bases from J, the gap between germline ends came to 17 bases. CDR3 protein: CASSQAQAGGGYEQYF. CDR3 in DNA: TGCGCCAGCAGCCAAGCCCAGGCAGGGGGAGGGTACGAGCAGTACTTC.

This chain connects TRBV5-1 to TRBJ2-2; D is perhaps TRBD1 or TRBD2 (6 bases each). Germline V gene sequence: CDR1 SGHRS, CDR2 YFSETQ. V dropped 4 bases and J dropped 7 bases, with 20 bases sitting between them. CDR3 length: 16 amino acids. The CDR3: CASSPGPMGGNGELFF. DNA of the CDR3: TGCGCCAGCAGCCCGGGCCCAATGGGGGGCAACGGGGAGCTGTTTTTT.